Sequencing of this TCR beta chain was carried out in a study of T cell changes during pregnancy in multiple sclerosis. Clones were sequenced by immunoSEQ multiplex PCR, and TCRdb holds only the in-frame ones, with some missing. Of 65,000 to 95,000 clones listed, around nine tenths were seen once; the top ten hold approximately 2%. The CDR3 totals 13 residues. V was trimmed by 5 bases and J by 3 bases, leaving 9 bases between them. Germline V gives CDR1 KGHSH, CDR2 LQKENI. This rearrangement joins TRBV18 to TRBJ2-3; weak D call: TRBD1 (5 bases). The TCR originated in a female donor with multiple sclerosis, enrolled in a pregnancy study. The starting material was peripheral blood, obtained before pregnancy. CDR3 nucleotides: TGTGCCAGCTCATCGTCAGGGACAGATACGCAGTATTTT. Amino acid sequence: CASSSSGTDTQYF.